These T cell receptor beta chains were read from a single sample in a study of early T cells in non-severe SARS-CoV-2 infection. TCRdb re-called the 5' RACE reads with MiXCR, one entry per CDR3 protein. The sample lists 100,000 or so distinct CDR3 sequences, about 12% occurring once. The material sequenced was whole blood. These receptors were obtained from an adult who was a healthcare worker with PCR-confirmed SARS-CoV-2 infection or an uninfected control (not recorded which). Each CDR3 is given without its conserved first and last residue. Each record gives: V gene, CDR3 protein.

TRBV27 ASYTVGRRGTDTQY
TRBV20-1 SAGIRGLHTDTQY
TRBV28 ASSLRPLGHEQF
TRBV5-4 ASSSDLADFTDTQY
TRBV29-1 SVGGARSGTEAF
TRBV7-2 ASSFSGSPFNEQF
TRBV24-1 TTSSVAKYNEQF
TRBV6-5 ASSYSTGEDSPLH
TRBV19 ASSIGGTYSYNEQF
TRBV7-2 ASSLGIGAGSLYNEQF
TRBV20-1 SADILQRQPEAF
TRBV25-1 ASSDDSGAWNEQF
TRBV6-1 ASRLADTVDTQY
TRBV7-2 ASSLAGRVLNEKLF
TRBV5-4 ASSTTGTAQETQY
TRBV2 ASSGGNQPQH
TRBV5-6 ASSLQQGFYGYT
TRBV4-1 ASSQDRPEANIQY
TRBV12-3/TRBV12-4 ASSLHGLAGGNEQF
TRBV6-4 ASSHGGSTGELF
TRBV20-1 SASEGGNIQY
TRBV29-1 SVVDYNEQF
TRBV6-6 ASSYSGAGGTDTQY
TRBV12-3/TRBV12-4 ASSAGNREALYEQY
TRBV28 ASMMGHRTDTQY
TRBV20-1 SATNRPDQPQH
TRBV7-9 ASSEGPYPSTDTQY
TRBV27 ASSQVWERNSPLH
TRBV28 ASYSTGQNTGELF
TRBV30 AWSWKTFEQY
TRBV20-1 SASSRSTDTQY
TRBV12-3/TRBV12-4 ASSLALAGSTGELF
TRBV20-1 SAPGRLFYGYT
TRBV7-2 ASSPLAVNTGELF
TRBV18 ASSPWTGDSNQPQH
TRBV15 ATRGEPADEQF
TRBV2 ASSEVSGGGAF
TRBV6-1 ASSEAGGPYEQY
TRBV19 ASRTSGSYNEQF
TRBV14 ASSQEGNTEAF
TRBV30 AGWDRGQTEAF
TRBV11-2 ASSFLWTSGRNEQF
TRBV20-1 SASPGSILKETQY
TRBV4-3 ASSQEVRSEQY
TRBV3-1 ASSLMSGNEQF
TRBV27 ASRGSGRVEQF
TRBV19 ASSIQGNYGYT
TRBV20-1 SARPYRDRTGRYYEQY
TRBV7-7 ASSLAENTEAF
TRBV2 ASSATGSSGNTIY
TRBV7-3 ASSSQRLTSGNTGELF
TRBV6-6 ASSYVGRGLGSNEKLF
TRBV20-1 SAFSGTSTDTQY
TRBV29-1 SVRGASTNEQF
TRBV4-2 ASSQEPGATTDTQY
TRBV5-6 ASSLFGTSGSADTQY
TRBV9 ASSPGLASDEQF
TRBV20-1 SAAGTSGRETQY